The present T cell receptor beta chain was sequenced within a study of blood T cell repertoires in COVID-19. Study context: Researchers got acute and convalescent COVID-19 samples from the United States, Italy and Spain. Sources were T cells, B-cell-depleted T cells, or PBMCs; the material itself was cDNA or gDNA.

All enrollees were roughly 18 to 95 years old and from 20 to 30 US areas. Each participant's cohort was designated according to participant-reported clinical history. TCRdb's copy holds only in-frame clones and misses some; the assay was immunoSEQ multiplex PCR. The sample shows under 300,000 clones, 70% to 90% of them seen only once. The J segment lost 10 bases and the V segment lost 3 bases, leaving 9 bases of the junction unmatched. Germline V gives CDR1 MNHEY, CDR2 SMNVEV (reference sequence). The CDR3 covers 17 residues. Sequencing was done on a sample of PBMCs or T cells enriched from blood (not recorded which). This receptor was taken from a man between 18 and 29 years old who had recovered from COVID-19. The gene calls are TRBV27 and TRBJ2-1, with TRBD2 matching 16 bases. CDR3 sequence reads: CASSFGTGLAGGWEQFF. The CDR3 DNA sequence: TGTGCCAGCAGTTTCGGCACGGGACTAGCGGGGGGGTGGGAGCAGTTCTTC.